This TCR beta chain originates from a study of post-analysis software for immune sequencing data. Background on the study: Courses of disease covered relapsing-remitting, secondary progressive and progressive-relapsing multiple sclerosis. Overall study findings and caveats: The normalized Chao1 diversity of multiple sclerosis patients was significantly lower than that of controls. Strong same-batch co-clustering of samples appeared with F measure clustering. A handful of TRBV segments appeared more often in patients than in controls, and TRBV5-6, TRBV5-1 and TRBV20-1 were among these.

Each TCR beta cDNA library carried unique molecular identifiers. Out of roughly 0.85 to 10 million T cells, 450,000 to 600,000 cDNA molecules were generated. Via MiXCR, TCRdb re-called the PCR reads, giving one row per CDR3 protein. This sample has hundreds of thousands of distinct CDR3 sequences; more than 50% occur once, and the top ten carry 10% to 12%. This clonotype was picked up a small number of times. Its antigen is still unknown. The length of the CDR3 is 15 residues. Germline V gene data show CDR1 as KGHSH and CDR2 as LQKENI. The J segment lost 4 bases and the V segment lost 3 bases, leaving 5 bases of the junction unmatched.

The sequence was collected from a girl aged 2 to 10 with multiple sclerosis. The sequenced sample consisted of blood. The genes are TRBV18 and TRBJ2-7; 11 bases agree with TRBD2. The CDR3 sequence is CASSPKTSGKYEQYF. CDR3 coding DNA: TGTGCCAGCTCACCGAAGACTAGCGGGAAATACGAGCAGTACTTC. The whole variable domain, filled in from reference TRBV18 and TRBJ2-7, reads NAGVMQNPRHLVRRRGQEARLRCSPMKGHSHVYWYRQLPEEGLKFMVYLQKENIIDESGMPKERFSAEFPKEGPSILRIQQVVRGDSAAYFCASSPKTSGKYEQYFGPGTRLTVT.